This T cell receptor beta chain was observed in a study of cytomegalovirus exposure and HLA in healthy donors. Whole-study findings and limits: In vitro experiments confirmed that three CMV-associated chains were specific for CMV antigens. Some V segments (TRBV6-2 and TRBV6-3 among them) were excluded as indistinguishable. A later analysis linked a missense DCLRE1C variant to TCR beta V- and J-gene trimming.

Germline V CDR1 and CDR2: MNHNS, SASEGT. The CDR3 sequence is 11 residues long. Vbeta (60) and Jbeta (13) primers were used in the PCR. Libraries were prepared by immunoSEQ multiplex PCR; TCRdb keeps only in-frame clonotypes and omits some of them. The table shows about 190,000 clones, with 82% occurring only once. A word on this clone: Its specificity is unknown.

The receptor comes from a woman aged 18-29 years in good health and CMV-seronegative. The chain recombines TRBV6-1 with TRBJ2-5, with D hard to call. With the DNA end fitting TRBJ2-7 better, the J assignment may be wrong. The specimen sequenced was PBMCs. The chain's CDR3 is CASSEWYEQYF. The CDR3 bases are TGTGCCAGCAGTGAATGGTACGAGCAGTACTTC.